This T cell receptor beta chain was found in a study of T cell repertoires in cytomegalovirus infection. TCRdb itself ran the reads through MiXCR, one entry per CDR3 protein. The sample gives around 300,000 distinct CDR3 sequences, roughly 21% of which show up once; about 21% is in the top ten. A word on this clonotype: Its matching antigen is unknown.

The germline gives CDR1 SGDLS, CDR2 YYNGEE. V was shortened by 5 bases and J by 7 bases, with 10 bases between the two germline ends. The CDR3 length is 12 residues. This TCR derives from a human donor in good health (CMV status not recorded). Some clones in this sample may be carry-over from other donors' samples. The chain joins TRBV9 to TRBJ2-1; no clear D. Sequencing used cultured PBMCs, obtained from culture after CMV antigen stimulation. The CDR3 region has the DNA TGTGCCAGCAGGGGTACGGGTAATGAGCAGTTCTTC. Its translation is CASRGTGNEQFF.